The 12 T cell receptor beta chains in this list originate from one sample, sequenced in a study of blood T cell repertoires in COVID-19. Profiled with immunoSEQ multiplex PCR; TCRdb holds only in-frame clones, not every one. Here the sample spans about 120,000 clones, about 89% being singletons. The sequencing input was peripheral blood. Source of these receptors: a human donor with acute or convalescent COVID-19. The donor label of this sample is uncertain.

V and J are TRBV27 and TRBJ1-5; D possibly corresponds to TRBD1 (5 bases). Trimming removed 5 bases at V and 9 bases at J, with 14 bases between. Germline lookup yields CDR1 MNHEY and CDR2 SMNVEV (reference sequence). The CDR3 has 13 residues. The CDR3 DNA follows: TGTGCCAGCAGTGATCAGGGAGGAGGGCCCCAGCATTTT. Residues: CASSDQGGGPQHF.

This clone has just one count. This sequence joins TRBV19 and TRBJ2-1; possible D gene TRBD2, 6 bases. This CDR3 region has 14 residues. V lost 7 bases, J lost 0 bases, and 10 bases lay in between. Germline V gene sequence: CDR1 LNHDA, CDR2 SQIVND (reference sequence). CDR3 loop: CASTSDSSYNEQFF. CDR3 in DNA: TGTGCCAGTACTAGCGATAGCTCCTACAATGAGCAGTTCTTC.

The chain is built from TRBV15 and TRBJ2-3; D is possibly TRBD2 (6 bases). In germline, CDR1 is LNHNV, CDR2 YYDKDF (reference sequence). With 2 bases removed from V and 1 base from J, the gap between germline ends came to 13 bases. The CDR3 totals 16 residues. CDR3: CATSRLGWGGTDTQYF. The CDR3 bases are TGTGCCACCAGCAGATTGGGGTGGGGGGGCACAGATACGCAGTATTTT.

The gene calls are TRBV11-2 and TRBJ2-6, with 8 positions matching TRBD1. The germline CDR1 and CDR2 sequences are SGHAT and FQNNGV. Trimming removed 5 bases from V and 2 bases from J; junction bases left unmatched: 8. The CDR3 length is 17 residues. The chain's CDR3 is CASSPRQGLPGANVLTF. CDR3 nucleotide sequence: TGTGCCAGCAGCCCGAGACAGGGGCTCCCTGGGGCCAACGTCCTGACTTTC.

The rearrangement uses TRBV20-1 and TRBJ2-7; no reliable D call. Germline CDR1 is DFQATT and CDR2 is SNEGSKA (reference sequence). The CDR3 loop spans 10 amino acids. The CDR3 is CSRSSYEQYF. In nucleotides, the CDR3 is TGCAGCCGTAGCTCCTACGAGCAGTACTTC.

CDR3: CASSAAISETQYF. DNA for the CDR3: TGTGCCAGCAGCGCCGCGATATCAGAGACCCAGTACTTC. The chain uses TRBV9 and TRBJ2-5; D is uncertain. The CDR3 covers 13 residues. V dropped 3 bases and J dropped 4 bases, with 10 bases sitting between them. Germline assignment: CDR1 SGDLS and CDR2 YYNGEE.

The V gene is TRBV4-2, the J gene TRBJ2-5; 9 bases map to TRBD2. V lost 4 bases and J lost 2; bases outside the gene matches: 14. Per germline, CDR1 LGHNA and CDR2 YNFKEQ. This CDR3 has 18 amino acids. This chain's CDR3 is CASSPLRDSGSPQETQYF. The DNA for the CDR3 is TGTGCCAGCAGCCCCCTGAGGGATAGCGGGAGCCCACAAGAGACCCAGTACTTC.

V is TRBV30 and J is TRBJ1-4; maybe TRBD1 (5 bases). Germline V gene sequence: CDR1 GTSNPN, CDR2 SVGIG (reference sequence). The V end was cut by 0 bases, the J end by 8 bases, with 19 bases between. The CDR3 is made up of 16 amino acids. DNA for the CDR3: TGTGCCTGGAGTGTAAGCGGGGGAGAGGTTTGGGAAAAACTGTTTTTT. It yields the protein CAWSVSGGEVWEKLFF.

This clone was observed once. This chain uses TRBV9 with TRBJ1-2, with D uncertain. Trimming removed 0 bases from V and 2 bases from J, with 11 bases in between. Germline lookup yields CDR1 SGDLS and CDR2 YYNGEE. This CDR3 is built from 15 residues. CDR3 bases: TGTGCCAGCAGCGTAGCTCAAGACACCAACTATGGCTACACCTTC. This sequence encodes CASSVAQDTNYGYTF. The full variable domain, completed using reference TRBV9 and TRBJ1-2, is DSGVTQTPKHLITATGQRVTLRCSPRSGDLSVYWYQQSLDQGLQFLIQYYNGEERAKGNILERFSAQQFPDLHSELNLSSLELGDSALYFCASSVAQDTNYGYTFGSGTRLTVV.

The CDR3 loop is CASSKNSDQPQHF. DNA of the CDR3: TGTGCCAGCAGCAAAAATTCGGATCAGCCCCAGCATTTT. The genes are TRBV7-9 and TRBJ1-5; D is undetermined. This CDR3 comprises 13 residues. Deletions cut 5 bases from V and 5 bases from J, with 10 bases between. Germline loops: CDR1 SEHNR, CDR2 FQNEAQ (reference sequence).

This clone was found a few times. This chain uses TRBV7-2 with TRBJ1-2, with TRBD1 as a possible D gene (5 bases). Per the germline V gene, CDR1 is SGHTA and CDR2 is FQGNSA. The CDR3 has 16 amino acids. V lost 1 base to trimming and J lost 2 bases, with 14 bases between them. The CDR3 reads CASSLVSQARNYGYTF. The CDR3 DNA follows: TGTGCCAGCAGCTTAGTATCACAGGCAAGAAACTATGGCTACACCTTC.

This clone was picked up a small number of times. The gene calls are TRBV30 and TRBJ1-6; 8 positions match TRBD1. The CDR3 has 13 residues. Germline CDR1 GTSNPN, CDR2 SVGIG (reference sequence). V dropped 1 base and J dropped 8; count of bases not matched to a gene: 1. CDR3 loop: CAWSGQGHSPLHF. DNA of the CDR3: TGTGCCTGGAGTGGACAGGGGCATTCACCCCTCCACTTT.